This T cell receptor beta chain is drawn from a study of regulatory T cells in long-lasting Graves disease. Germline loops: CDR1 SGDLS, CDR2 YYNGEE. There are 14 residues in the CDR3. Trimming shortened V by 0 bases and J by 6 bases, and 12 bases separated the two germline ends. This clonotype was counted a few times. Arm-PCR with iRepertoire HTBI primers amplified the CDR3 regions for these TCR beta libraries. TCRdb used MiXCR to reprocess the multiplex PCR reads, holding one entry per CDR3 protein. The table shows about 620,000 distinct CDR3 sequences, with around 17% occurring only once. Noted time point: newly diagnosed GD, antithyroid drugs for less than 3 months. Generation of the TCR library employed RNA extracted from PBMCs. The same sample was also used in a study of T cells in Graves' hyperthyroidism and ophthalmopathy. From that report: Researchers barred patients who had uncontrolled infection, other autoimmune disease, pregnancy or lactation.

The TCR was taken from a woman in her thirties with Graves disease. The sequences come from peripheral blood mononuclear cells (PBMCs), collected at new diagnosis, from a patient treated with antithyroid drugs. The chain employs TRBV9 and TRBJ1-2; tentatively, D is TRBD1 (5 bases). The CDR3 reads CASSVDLTVDGYTF. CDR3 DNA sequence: TGTGCCAGCAGCGTAGACCTGACAGTGGATGGCTACACCTTC. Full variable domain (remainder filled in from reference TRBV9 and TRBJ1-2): DSGVTQTPKHLITATGQRVTLRCSPRSGDLSVYWYQQSLDQGLQFLIQYYNGEERAKGNILERFSAQQFPDLHSELNLSSLELGDSALYFCASSVDLTVDGYTFGSGTRLTVV.